The 11 T cell receptor beta chains in this list originate from one sample, sequenced in a study of blood T cell repertoires in COVID-19. Sequenced by immunoSEQ multiplex PCR; TCRdb stores in-frame clones only, minus some. The repertoire holds roughly 400,000 clones, with roughly 90% as singletons. Sequenced input: PBMCs or T cells enriched from blood (not recorded which). The source is a woman aged 40 to 50 who had been exposed to COVID-19.

The CDR3 sequence: CATSDLRGQGLPTNEKLFF. The CDR3 DNA follows: TGTGCCACCAGTGATTTGAGGGGACAGGGCCTCCCAACTAATGAAAAACTGTTTTTT. The gene calls are TRBV24-1 and TRBJ1-4; 9 positions agree with TRBD1. The CDR3 totals 19 residues. The V gene's germline CDR1 is KGHDR and CDR2 SFDVKD. The V and J ends lost 0 bases and 0 bases, in that order; junction bases with no gene match: 7.

This sequence joins TRBV5-1 and TRBJ2-1; TRBD2 matches at 8 bases. The CDR3 spans 15 residues. The V gene's germline CDR1 is SGHRS and CDR2 YFSETQ. Trimming took 0 bases from V and 7 from J; bases not matched to a gene: 6. This chain's CDR3 is CASSLAARGVNEQFF. Written as DNA, the CDR3 is TGCGCCAGCAGCTTGGCAGCGCGGGGGGTGAATGAGCAGTTCTTC.

The chain joins TRBV19 to TRBJ2-7, with 8 nucleotides matching TRBD2. The germline V gene encodes CDR1 LNHDA and CDR2 SQIVND (reference sequence). The CDR3 extends over 14 amino acids. V gave up 4 bases and J gave up 1 base; unmatched junction bases: 3. The CDR3 DNA follows: TGTGCCAGTAGTAGACGGGAGGGATCCTACGAGCAGTACTTC. Protein: CASSRREGSYEQYF.

In DNA form, the CDR3 reads TGTGCCAGCAGCACAGTTTTTTCTGGGGCCAACGTCCTGACTTTC. Its protein is CASSTVFSGANVLTF. The chain employs TRBV6-2 or TRBV6-3 and TRBJ2-6; D is unresolved. The CDR3 covers 15 residues. Trimming took 6 bases from V and 1 from J, leaving 10 bases between them. Germline CDR1 reads MNHEY; CDR2 reads SVGEGT.

This clone occurred a few times. V gene TRBV2 combines with J gene TRBJ2-1; 9 bases match TRBD1. This CDR3 has 18 amino acids. Germline V gene data show CDR1 as SNHLY and CDR2 as FYNNEI. The V gene end was trimmed by 11 bases and the J gene end by 0 bases; junction bases not matched to a gene: 17. This chain's CDR3 is CAPKRPGTGPGSYNEQFF. The DNA of the CDR3 is TGTGCCCCCAAAAGGCCTGGGACAGGGCCGGGCTCCTACAATGAGCAGTTCTTC.

The gene calls are TRBV5-4 and TRBJ1-4; D is unresolved. The CDR3 has 14 residues. V was pared by 4 bases and J by 3 bases, with 10 bases between. Germline lookup yields CDR1 SGHNT and CDR2 YYREEE (reference sequence). This CDR3 is CASSLGGSNEKLFF. The CDR3 DNA is TGTGCCAGCAGCCTAGGAGGGTCTAATGAAAAACTGTTTTTT. The full variable domain, completed using reference TRBV5-4 and TRBJ1-4, is ETGVTQSPTHLIKTRGQQVTLRCSSQSGHNTVSWYQQALGQGPQFIFQYYREEENGRGNFPPRFSGLQFPNYSSELNVNALELDDSALYLCASSLGGSNEKLFFGSGTQLSVL.

The chain has TRBV3-1 (or the pseudogene TRBV3-2) and TRBJ1-2; a weak D match, TRBD1 (5 bases). CDR3 size: 14 residues. The germline V gene encodes CDR1 LGHDT and CDR2 YNNKEL (reference sequence). The V and J ends lost 4 bases and 8 bases respectively, with 17 bases between them. The CDR3 region is CASSPHPGGNGYTF. DNA of the CDR3: TGTGCCAGCAGCCCTCACCCCGGGGGTAACGGCTACACCTTC.

The chain links TRBV2 to TRBJ1-2; D is undetermined. Germline loops: CDR1 SNHLY, CDR2 FYNNEI. CDR3 length: 13 residues. V lost 4 bases, J lost 3 bases, and 9 bases lay in between. The CDR3 sequence: CASSGSLYYGYTF. The CDR3 region has the DNA TGTGCCAGCAGTGGGTCCCTATACTATGGCTACACCTTC.

V is TRBV7-2 and J is TRBJ2-1, with 14 nucleotides matching TRBD2. The CDR3 runs 17 residues. Germline CDR1 and CDR2: SGHTA and FQGNSA. Losses at the gene ends were 7 bases for V and 7 bases for J; bases not matched to a gene: 12. For the CDR3, the DNA is TGTGCCAGCACCCTGGTCGGGACTAGCGGGAGTCGGAATGAGCAGTTCTTC. Its protein product is CASTLVGTSGSRNEQFF.

The gene calls are TRBV24-1 and TRBJ2-2, with D hard to call. This CDR3 has 16 residues. Looked up from germline, CDR1 is KGHDR and CDR2 is SFDVKD. The V end lost 4 bases, the J end lost 7 bases, and 18 bases lay between the germline ends. The CDR3 nucleotides are TGTGCCACCAGTGACGCCCCCTTCACTGCGAGCGGGGAGCTGTTTTTT. Amino acid sequence: CATSDAPFTASGELFF.

This clone was found once. This rearrangement joins TRBV9 to TRBJ1-4; D might be TRBD1 (5 bases). V shed 0 bases and J shed 3 bases, with 12 bases lying between them. The CDR3 covers 16 residues. The V gene's germline CDR1 is SGDLS and CDR2 YYNGEE. The CDR3 loop is CASSVDMGGANEKLFF. CDR3 in DNA: TGTGCCAGCAGCGTAGACATGGGGGGAGCTAATGAAAAACTGTTTTTT.